The rows below give T cell receptor beta chains drawn from one sample of a study of low-dose radiotherapy and immunotherapy resistance in tumors. TCRdb itself ran the reads through MiXCR, one entry per CDR3 protein. The sample yields 85,000 to 95,000 distinct CDR3 sequences, more than 7.5% seen once. The sample here was PBMCs, taken before treatment. Source of these receptors: a male donor with prostate cancer. CDR3s include the opening cysteine and the closing phenylalanine or tryptophan. D genes are given only for firm matches. The size field is filled for only some rows; it gives once, few, many or a size class.

size	J	D	V	CDR3	DNA
many	TRBJ2-7	.	TRBV5-1	CASSPLEGGGRQDEQYF	TGCGCCAGCAGCCCCCTGGAGGGGGGCGGGAGACAGGACGAGCAGTACTTC
many	TRBJ2-5	.	TRBV2	CASSLGQSAQETQYF	TGTGCCAGCAGCCTAGGACAATCAGCCCAAGAGACCCAGTACTTC
many	TRBJ1-1	.	TRBV21-1	CASSKALWTGNTEAFF	TGTGCCAGCAGCAAAGCGCTTTGGACAGGGAACACTGAAGCTTTCTTT
many	TRBJ2-1	TRBD2	TRBV7-9	CASSLEASGHFF	TGTGCCAGCAGCTTAGAGGCTAGCGGACACTTCTTC
.	TRBJ2-5	.	TRBV7-3	CASSLGEGGDQYF	TGTGCCAGCAGCCTGGGGGAGGGGGGTGACCAGTACTTC
many	TRBJ1-5	.	TRBV19	CASKQGVGQPQHF	TGTGCCAGTAAACAGGGCGTTGGTCAGCCCCAGCATTTT
.	TRBJ2-1	.	TRBV19	CASSIMGGHNEQFF	TGTGCCAGTAGTATCATGGGCGGACACAATGAGCAGTTCTTC
.	TRBJ2-1	TRBD2	TRBV3-1	CASSLMTSGNNEQFF	TGTGCCAGCAGCCTTATGACTAGCGGGAACAATGAGCAGTTCTTC
many	TRBJ1-5	.	TRBV7-8	CASSLGGRNQPQHF	TGTGCCAGCAGCTTAGGGGGCCGCAATCAGCCCCAGCATTTT
many	TRBJ2-3	TRBD1	TRBV19	CASSTASGQGTDTQYF	TGTGCCAGTAGTACCGCTTCGGGACAGGGCACAGATACGCAGTATTTT
.	TRBJ1-5	.	TRBV3-1	CASSQELGGGQPQHF	TGTGCCAGCAGCCAAGAACTTGGTGGGGGTCAGCCCCAGCATTTT
many	TRBJ1-1	.	TRBV9	CASSVAGLNTEAFF	TGTGCCAGCAGCGTGGCGGGACTGAACACTGAAGCTTTCTTT
many	TRBJ2-2	TRBD1	TRBV7-2	CASSWDRSTGELFF	TGTGCCAGCAGCTGGGACAGGTCGACCGGGGAGCTGTTTTTT
many	TRBJ2-5	TRBD1	TRBV12-3/TRBV12-4	CASSYDRVDGAQYF	TGTGCCAGCAGTTATGACAGGGTGGACGGGGCCCAGTACTTC
many	TRBJ1-5	.	TRBV28	CASLTGQGQPQHF	TGTGCCAGTCTAACAGGGCAAGGTCAGCCCCAGCATTTT
many	TRBJ2-4	.	TRBV7-9	CASSQPGAKNIQYF	TGTGCCAGCAGCCAACCAGGAGCCAAAAACATTCAGTACTTC
many	TRBJ2-7	TRBD2	TRBV12-3/TRBV12-4	CASTPGAGAQKQYF	TGTGCCAGCACTCCCGGAGCGGGAGCCCAGAAGCAGTACTTC
.	TRBJ2-2	TRBD2	TRBV9	CASSPQLAGSGELFF	TGTGCCAGCAGCCCCCAGCTAGCGGGATCCGGGGAGCTGTTTTTT
many	TRBJ2-2	.	TRBV7-2	CASSLLTSGTGELFF	TGTGCCAGCAGCCTGTTGACTAGTGGAACCGGGGAGCTGTTTTTT
many	TRBJ1-3	TRBD1	TRBV10-3	CAISQKNTGTVGNTIYF	TGTGCCATCAGTCAAAAAAATACCGGGACAGTGGGAAACACCATATATTTT
many	TRBJ2-1	TRBD2	TRBV28	CASSLALAGGNEQFF	TGTGCCAGCAGTTTAGCCCTAGCGGGAGGCAATGAGCAGTTCTTC
many	TRBJ2-6	.	TRBV10-3	CAISRGQAGTSGANVLTF	TGTGCCATCAGCCGGGGGCAGGCCGGTACTTCTGGGGCCAACGTCCTGACTTTC
many	TRBJ1-6	.	TRBV24-1	CATSDRGGNNSPLHF	TGTGCCACCAGTGACCGCGGGGGTAACAATTCACCCCTCCACTTT
many	TRBJ2-7	TRBD2	TRBV13	CASSLGSGGTYEQYF	TGTGCCAGCAGCTTAGGGTCGGGAGGAACCTACGAGCAGTACTTC
many	TRBJ2-1	.	TRBV7-9	CASSSIGLSRHEQFF	TGTGCCAGCAGCTCCATCGGACTATCTCGGCATGAGCAGTTCTTC
many	TRBJ2-3	.	TRBV9	CASSVQGGGTDTQYF	TGTGCCAGCAGCGTCCAGGGGGGAGGCACAGATACGCAGTATTTT
many	TRBJ2-2	.	TRBV7-8	CASTSWEERELFF	TGTGCCAGCACCAGCTGGGAGGAAAGGGAGCTGTTTTTT
many	TRBJ2-2	TRBD1	TRBV20-1	CSAGRQGAGELFF	TGCAGTGCTGGAAGACAGGGGGCCGGGGAGCTGTTTTTT
many	TRBJ2-3	.	TRBV18	CASSPPSTDTQYF	TGTGCCAGCAGCCCCCCTTCCACAGATACGCAGTATTTT
many	TRBJ2-5	.	TRBV5-1	CASSYTGTRYQETQYF	TGCGCCAGCAGCTATACCGGGACAAGATACCAAGAGACCCAGTACTTC
many	TRBJ2-1	TRBD2	TRBV6-6	CASSYGRTSGNEQFF	TGTGCCAGCAGTTACGGGCGGACTAGCGGGAATGAGCAGTTCTTC
many	TRBJ2-1	TRBD1	TRBV20-1	CSVRDRGYNEQFF	TGCAGTGTCCGGGACAGGGGATACAATGAGCAGTTCTTC
many	TRBJ1-4	TRBD1	TRBV20-1	CSARTATGQVGLNGKLFF	TGCAGTGCTAGAACTGCGACGGGACAGGTTGGCCTGAATGGAAAACTGTTTTTT
many	TRBJ2-5	.	TRBV6-5	CASSYSTRKETQYF	TGTGCCAGCAGTTACTCGACTAGGAAAGAGACCCAGTACTTC
many	TRBJ2-3	TRBD2	TRBV6-6	CASRGLAGITDTQYF	TGTGCCAGCAGGGGACTAGCGGGGATCACAGATACGCAGTATTTT
.	TRBJ2-7	TRBD2	TRBV2	CASREGLAAPYEQYF	TGTGCCAGCAGGGAGGGACTAGCGGCTCCCTACGAGCAGTACTTC
.	TRBJ2-3	TRBD2	TRBV20-1	CSARSGGDTQYF	TGCAGTGCTAGATCGGGGGGTGATACGCAGTATTTT
many	TRBJ1-2	TRBD1	TRBV6-1	CASRGGEFIGGYTF	TGTGCCAGCAGAGGGGGCGAGTTCATTGGGGGCTACACCTTC
many	TRBJ1-3	.	TRBV20-1	CSARVGWTSGNTIYF	TGCAGTGCTAGAGTTGGGTGGACAAGTGGAAACACCATATATTTT
many	TRBJ2-1	TRBD1	TRBV28	CASTQGARVEQFF	TGTGCCAGCACCCAGGGGGCACGGGTTGAGCAGTTCTTC
many	TRBJ2-7	TRBD2	TRBV20-1	CSAPLAGGPSEQYF	TGCAGTGCGCCGCTAGCGGGAGGGCCGTCCGAGCAGTACTTC
few	TRBJ2-1	TRBD2	TRBV28	CASSSPSAGADNEQFF	TGTGCCAGCAGCTCCCCCTCAGCGGGAGCCGACAATGAGCAGTTCTTC
many	TRBJ2-1	TRBD2	TRBV7-9	CASSLLAGGLGEQFF	TGTGCCAGCAGCTTGCTAGCGGGAGGTCTGGGTGAGCAGTTCTTC
many	TRBJ2-7	.	TRBV7-2	CASTRAIEWDEQYF	TGTGCCAGCACCCGTGCTATCGAGTGGGACGAGCAGTACTTC
many	TRBJ1-3	.	TRBV4-1	CASSQDRSSGNTIYF	TGCGCCAGCAGCCAAGATAGAAGCTCTGGAAACACCATATATTTT
many	TRBJ1-1	.	TRBV6-2/TRBV6-3	CASSYSIGGVSTEAFF	TGTGCCAGCAGTTACTCGATTGGCGGGGTCAGCACTGAAGCTTTCTTT
.	TRBJ1-5	.	TRBV9	CASSVEDGENQPQHF	TGTGCCAGCAGCGTCGAAGACGGGGAGAATCAGCCCCAGCATTTT
many	TRBJ2-1	.	TRBV7-2	CASSLGRGMHNEQFF	TGTGCCAGCAGCTTAGGGCGAGGGATGCACAATGAGCAGTTCTTC
many	TRBJ2-2	.	TRBV18	CASSPQGLDTGELFF	TGTGCCAGCTCACCGCAGGGTCTGGACACCGGGGAGCTGTTTTTT
many	TRBJ2-3	.	TRBV20-1	CSARDVADWVDTQYF	TGCAGTGCTAGAGATGTGGCAGACTGGGTAGATACGCAGTATTTT
many	TRBJ2-2	TRBD2	TRBV11-2	CASSFLAAGELFF	TGTGCCAGCAGCTTCCTAGCGGCCGGGGAGCTGTTTTTT
.	TRBJ2-1	.	TRBV18	CASSPRRAQQPYNEQFF	TGTGCCAGCTCACCGAGGAGGGCCCAGCAGCCCTACAATGAGCAGTTCTTC
many	TRBJ2-5	TRBD1	TRBV7-2	CASSTQGAQETQYF	TGTGCCAGCAGCACCCAGGGGGCCCAAGAGACCCAGTACTTC
many	TRBJ1-2	.	TRBV6-5	CASSYSGRGLSGGYTF	TGTGCCAGCAGTTACTCAGGCCGAGGATTATCGGGGGGCTACACCTTC
many	TRBJ1-2	TRBD1	TRBV12-3/TRBV12-4	CASRKTGVVGYGYTF	TGTGCCAGCAGAAAAACAGGGGTGGTCGGATATGGCTACACCTTC
many	TRBJ2-3	.	TRBV6-2/TRBV6-3	CASSYSTKVAGDTQYF	TGTGCCAGCAGTTACTCGACGAAGGTGGCGGGAGATACGCAGTATTTT
many	TRBJ2-7	.	TRBV7-8	CASSLTRTLSYEQYF	TGTGCCAGCAGCTTAACCCGGACTCTGTCCTACGAGCAGTACTTC
many	TRBJ2-1	TRBD1	TRBV4-3	CASSPTGVNEQFF	TGCGCCAGCAGCCCAACAGGGGTCAATGAGCAGTTCTTC